The rows below give T cell receptor beta chains drawn from one sample of a study of blood T cell repertoires in COVID-19. This table comes from immunoSEQ multiplex PCR, and its TCRdb copy is limited to in-frame clones, with some not included. This sample has 9,500 to 12,000 clones, with approximately 79% found just once. Source material: peripheral blood. These receptors originate from a man between 65 and 85 years old with active COVID-19. Both conserved end residues are part of each CDR3. The D gene is left open where the match is weak. Clone size is stated in some rows and not others, as once, few, many or a class when expanded.

j_gene,v_gene,d_gene,abundance,CDR3aa,CDR3nt
TRBJ1-5,TRBV28,TRBD1,NA,CASIKGAGVNQPQHF,TGTGCCAGCATCAAGGGGGCAGGGGTCAATCAGCCCCAGCATTTT
TRBJ1-1,TRBV6-5,TRBD1,NA,CASRGQGAGTEAFF,TGTGCCAGCAGGGGACAGGGGGCGGGGACTGAAGCTTTCTTT
TRBJ2-5,TRBV10-1,NA,NA,CASSPGLRRQETQYF,TGCGCCAGCAGTCCCGGACTGAGACGGCAAGAGACCCAGTACTTC
TRBJ2-7,TRBV11-2,TRBD1,NA,CASSAPRQGGPEQYF,TGTGCCAGCAGCGCACCCCGACAGGGGGGCCCCGAGCAGTACTTC
TRBJ1-1,TRBV7-6,NA,NA,CASSLTAGNTEAFF,TGTGCCAGCAGCTTAACGGCGGGAAACACTGAAGCTTTCTTT
TRBJ2-2,TRBV5-4,TRBD2,NA,CASRLGGGSGTGELFF,TGTGCCAGCCGATTAGGCGGGGGAAGTGGAACCGGGGAGCTGTTTTTT
TRBJ2-3,TRBV18,TRBD1,NA,CASSPPTGQSTDTQYF,TGTGCCAGCTCACCTCCCACGGGACAGAGCACAGATACGCAGTATTTT
TRBJ1-2,TRBV28,NA,NA,CASSLLGATRGYTF,TGTGCCAGCAGTTTGTTAGGGGCGACTAGGGGCTACACCTTC
TRBJ1-2,TRBV18,NA,NA,CASSQQDNYGYTF,TGTGCCAGCTCTCAACAGGATAACTATGGCTACACCTTC
TRBJ2-1,TRBV30,NA,NA,CAWSHAGRPKTEQFF,TGTGCCTGGAGCCACGCGGGAAGACCTAAGACTGAGCAGTTCTTC
TRBJ1-3,TRBV18,TRBD1,NA,CASSLGQDKGNTIYF,TGTGCCAGCTCCTTGGGACAGGACAAAGGAAACACCATATATTTT
TRBJ1-1,TRBV28,NA,NA,CATLLMNSKAFF,TGTGCCACCTTACTAATGAATAGTAAAGCTTTCTTT
TRBJ1-4,TRBV18,TRBD1,NA,CASSPGFGQGASNEKLFF,TGTGCCAGCTCCCCTGGTTTCGGACAGGGGGCTTCTAATGAAAAACTGTTTTTT
TRBJ1-1,TRBV6-5,NA,NA,CASSYSKAVNTEAFF,TGTGCCAGCAGTTACTCGAAGGCGGTGAACACTGAAGCTTTCTTT
TRBJ2-3,TRBV18,TRBD2,NA,CASSPLTGTSGASTDTQYF,TGTGCCAGCTCACCCCTGACTGGGACTAGCGGGGCAAGCACAGATACGCAGTATTTT
TRBJ1-5,TRBV28,NA,few,CATRPAGGGQPQHF,TGTGCCACCAGGCCGGCGGGAGGAGGTCAGCCCCAGCATTTT
TRBJ1-3,TRBV7-2,NA,NA,CASSSRGSGNTIYF,TGTGCCAGCAGCTCTAGGGGTAGTGGAAACACCATATATTTT
TRBJ2-5,TRBV7-3,TRBD2,NA,CASSPGGLETQYF,TGTGCCAGCAGCCCGGGGGGGCTGGAGACCCAGTACTTC
TRBJ2-7,TRBV6-2/TRBV6-3,TRBD2,NA,CASSSWTSGGYEQYF,TGTGCCAGCAGCTCGTGGACTAGCGGGGGCTACGAGCAGTACTTC
TRBJ2-7,TRBV11-3,NA,NA,CASSSRPGVNEQYF,TGTGCCAGCAGCTCTCGTCCGGGGGTTAACGAGCAGTACTTC
TRBJ2-3,TRBV25-1,TRBD2,NA,CASSEWTSGATDTQYF,TGTGCCAGCAGTGAATGGACTAGCGGCGCCACAGATACGCAGTATTTT
TRBJ1-2,TRBV6-5,TRBD1,NA,CASKSLQGLGYTF,TGTGCCAGCAAAAGTTTACAGGGGCTTGGCTACACCTTC
TRBJ1-3,TRBV30,NA,NA,CAWSVTRKSSGNTIYF,TGTGCCTGGAGTGTAACTAGGAAGAGCTCTGGAAACACCATATATTTT
TRBJ2-3,TRBV4-1,NA,NA,CASSQDTGRGWTDTQYF,TGCGCCAGCAGCCAAGATACGGGCAGGGGATGGACAGATACGCAGTATTTT
TRBJ1-2,TRBV7-6,NA,NA,CASSFTGRDGYTF,TGTGCCAGCAGCTTTACAGGGAGGGACGGCTACACCTTC
TRBJ2-3,TRBV7-9,TRBD2,large,CASSKGGAGDRTDTQYF,TGTGCCAGCAGCAAGGGGGGAGCGGGGGACCGCACAGATACGCAGTATTTT
TRBJ2-1,TRBV29-1,TRBD2,NA,CSGASGGNEQFF,TGCAGCGGTGCTAGCGGGGGCAATGAGCAGTTCTTC
TRBJ1-2,TRBV7-2,NA,NA,CASSLAYRRLNYGYTF,TGTGCCAGCAGCTTAGCGTACAGGCGGTTGAACTATGGCTACACCTTC
TRBJ1-2,TRBV7-8,TRBD1,NA,CASSLVKPQTGAYGYTF,TGTGCCAGCAGCTTAGTGAAACCCCAGACAGGGGCCTATGGCTACACCTTC
TRBJ1-3,TRBV18,NA,NA,CASSGRGDNSGNTIYF,TGTGCCAGCTCAGGCAGAGGGGACAACTCTGGAAACACCATATATTTT
TRBJ1-1,TRBV18,NA,NA,CASSPPGYTEAFF,TGTGCCAGCTCACCCCCAGGGTACACTGAAGCTTTCTTT
TRBJ2-7,TRBV11-2,TRBD2,NA,CASTSTGLAGGISYEQYF,TGTGCCAGCACCAGTACTGGACTAGCGGGGGGGATATCCTACGAGCAGTACTTC
TRBJ2-2,TRBV5-1,NA,NA,CASSFGQSGELFF,TGCGCCAGCAGCTTTGGGCAATCCGGGGAGCTGTTTTTT
TRBJ1-2,TRBV30,NA,NA,CAWSSQGYGYTF,TGTGCCTGGAGCTCACAGGGCTATGGCTACACCTTC
TRBJ2-7,TRBV6-1,NA,NA,CASSDRPRVHEQYF,TGTGCCAGCAGTGATCGACCCCGGGTCCACGAGCAGTACTTC
TRBJ1-2,TRBV12-3/TRBV12-4,TRBD1,medium-sized,CASSPTGGGGYTF,TGTGCCAGCAGCCCGACAGGGGGCGGCGGCTACACCTTC
TRBJ2-7,TRBV2,NA,NA,CASTRGGQKSYEQYF,TGTGCCAGCACCCGCGGCGGACAGAAGTCATACGAGCAGTACTTC
TRBJ2-3,TRBV5-1,TRBD2,NA,CASSPGGLAGGPRTDTQYF,TGCGCCAGCAGCCCCGGAGGGCTAGCGGGGGGGCCGCGCACAGATACGCAGTATTTT
TRBJ2-1,TRBV7-9,TRBD1,NA,CASSFEDRGSEQFF,TGTGCCAGCAGCTTTGAGGACAGGGGAAGTGAGCAGTTCTTC
TRBJ2-7,TRBV7-9,TRBD1,NA,CASRTSGTEYEQYF,TGTGCCAGCCGAACTTCCGGGACAGAATACGAGCAGTACTTC
TRBJ1-6,TRBV5-1,NA,medium-sized,CASSLVLAGIYNSPLHF,TGCGCCAGCAGCTTGGTGTTAGCGGGAATCTATAATTCACCCCTCCACTTT
TRBJ1-1,TRBV4-1,TRBD1,NA,CASSQGQKNTEAFF,TGCGCCAGCAGCCAGGGACAGAAGAACACTGAAGCTTTCTTT
TRBJ2-7,TRBV18,TRBD2,NA,CASSPPGTSGGKSYEQYF,TGTGCCAGCTCACCACCCGGGACTAGCGGGGGTAAATCCTACGAGCAGTACTTC
TRBJ1-6,TRBV6-5,NA,once,CASSYREALGTPLHF,TGTGCCAGCAGTTACAGGGAGGCCCTGGGGACACCCCTCCACTTT
TRBJ2-1,TRBV6-6,TRBD1,NA,CASNSDRDEQFF,TGTGCCAGCAACTCCGACAGGGATGAGCAGTTCTTC
TRBJ1-1,TRBV19,TRBD1,NA,CASSRTGGTILNTEAFF,TGTGCCAGTAGTAGGACAGGGGGGACGATTTTGAACACTGAAGCTTTCTTT
TRBJ2-7,TRBV9,NA,NA,CASSSGTTAYYEQYF,TGTGCCAGCAGCAGCGGGACAACGGCGTACTACGAGCAGTACTTC
TRBJ1-5,TRBV2,TRBD1,NA,CASSQTGENQPQHF,TGTGCCAGCAGTCAGACAGGGGAGAATCAGCCCCAGCATTTT